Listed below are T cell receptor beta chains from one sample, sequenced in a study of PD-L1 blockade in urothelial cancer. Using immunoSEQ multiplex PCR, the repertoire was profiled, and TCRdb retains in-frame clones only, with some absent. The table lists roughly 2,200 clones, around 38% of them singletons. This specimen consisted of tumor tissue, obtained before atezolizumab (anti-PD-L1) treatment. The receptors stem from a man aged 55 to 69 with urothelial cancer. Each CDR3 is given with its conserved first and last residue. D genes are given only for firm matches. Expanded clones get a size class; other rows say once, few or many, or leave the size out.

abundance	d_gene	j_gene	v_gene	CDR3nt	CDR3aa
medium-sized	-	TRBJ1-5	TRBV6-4	TGTGCCAGCAGTTACGTGTCCAATCAGCCCCAGCATTTT	CASSYVSNQPQHF
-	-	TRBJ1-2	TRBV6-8	TGTGCCAGCAGTTACGTAGGGACCTATGGCTACACCTTC	CASSYVGTYGYTF
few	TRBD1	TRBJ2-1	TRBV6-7	TGTGCCAGCAGTTCGGGACAGGGGATGAACAATGAGCAGTTCTTC	CASSSGQGMNNEQFF
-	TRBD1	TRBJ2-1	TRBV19	TGTGCCAGTACACCGCCGGGACAGGGGGCGCGTTACAATGAGCAGTTCTTC	CASTPPGQGARYNEQFF
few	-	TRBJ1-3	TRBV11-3	TGTGCCAGCAGCGAGAGACCGGGGTACGGAAACACCATATATTTT	CASSERPGYGNTIYF
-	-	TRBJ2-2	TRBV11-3	TGTGCTAGCAGCTTCGACTCCAGTGGCGGGGAGCTGTTTTTT	CASSFDSSGGELFF
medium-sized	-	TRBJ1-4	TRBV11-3	TGTGCCAGCAGCCAACAGGGTGGGGATGAAAAACTGTTTTTT	CASSQQGGDEKLFF
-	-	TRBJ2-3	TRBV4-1	TGCGCCAGCAGCCAAGCGGGAGCTCCTAGCACAGATACGCAGTATTTT	CASSQAGAPSTDTQYF
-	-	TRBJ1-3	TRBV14	TGTGCCAGCAGCCAAGATTTTCGGGGAAACACCATATATTTT	CASSQDFRGNTIYF
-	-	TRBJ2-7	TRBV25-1	TGTGCCAGCAGTGAATGGGGCATCCACGAGCAGTACTTC	CASSEWGIHEQYF
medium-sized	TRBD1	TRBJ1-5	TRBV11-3	TGTGCCAGCAGCGGGGACAGGGGGCAGGGTCAGCCCCAGCATTTT	CASSGDRGQGQPQHF
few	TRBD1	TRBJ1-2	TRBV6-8	TGTGCCAGCAGATCGACAGGGGGTGAGGGCTACACCTTC	CASRSTGGEGYTF
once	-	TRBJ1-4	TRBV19	TGTGCCAGTAGTCCCGGGACACTAACAACTAATGAAAAACTGTTTTTT	CASSPGTLTTNEKLFF
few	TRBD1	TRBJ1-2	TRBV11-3	TGTGCCAGCAGCTATACAGGGGGCGTTAACTATGGCTACACCTTC	CASSYTGGVNYGYTF
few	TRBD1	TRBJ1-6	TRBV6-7	TGTGCCAGCAGGGTCCGGGACAGGGCTAATTCACCCCTCCACTTT	CASRVRDRANSPLHF
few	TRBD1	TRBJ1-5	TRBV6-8	TGTGCCATCAGGGGGACAGGGGACAATCAGCCCCAGCATTTT	CAIRGTGDNQPQHF
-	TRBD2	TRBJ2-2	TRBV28	TGTGCCAGCAGTTTAGGGGCGGGAGGCCCCGTCGGGGAGCTGTTTTTT	CASSLGAGGPVGELFF
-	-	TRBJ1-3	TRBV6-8	TGTGCCAGCCGAAGCGGTGGAAACACCATATATTTT	CASRSGGNTIYF
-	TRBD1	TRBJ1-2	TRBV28	TGTGCCAGCACGCCAACAGGGGGGCTCTATGGCTACACCTTC	CASTPTGGLYGYTF
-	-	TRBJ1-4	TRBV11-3	TGTGCCAGCAGCTTGAACAGAGTAGGTGAAAAACTGTTTTTT	CASSLNRVGEKLFF
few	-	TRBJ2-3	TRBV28	TGTGCCAGCAGTTCTAACACAGATACGCAGTATTTT	CASSSNTDTQYF
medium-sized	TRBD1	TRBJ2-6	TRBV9	TGTGCCAGCACTAGGGGGCTGTTTTCTGGGGCCAACGTCCTGACTTTC	CASTRGLFSGANVLTF
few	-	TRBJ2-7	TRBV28	TGTGCCAGCAGTGAACAGGGCTACGAGCAGTACTTC	CASSEQGYEQYF
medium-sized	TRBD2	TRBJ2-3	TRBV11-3	TGTGCCAGCAGCTGGACTAGCGCAACCACAGATACGCAGTATTTT	CASSWTSATTDTQYF
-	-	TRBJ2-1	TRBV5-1	TGCGCCAGCAGCTTGGACGTGGGAGCTAACTACAATGAGCAGTTCTTC	CASSLDVGANYNEQFF
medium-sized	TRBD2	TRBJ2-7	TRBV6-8	TGTGCCAGCACCCGCGAAGCGGGAGGGGCCTACGAGCAGTACTTC	CASTREAGGAYEQYF
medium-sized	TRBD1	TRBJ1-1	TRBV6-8	TGTGCCAGCAGTGGGGGACAGGTGAACACTGAAGCTTTCTTT	CASSGGQVNTEAFF
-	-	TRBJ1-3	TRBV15	TGTGCCACCAGCAGAGACCGAGGGGTCTCTGGAAACACCATATATTTT	CATSRDRGVSGNTIYF
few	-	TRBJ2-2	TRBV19	TGTGCCAGTAGTAGGCGGGAAGGGACCGGGGAGCTGTTTTTT	CASSRREGTGELFF
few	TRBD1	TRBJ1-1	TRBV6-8	TGTGCCAGCAGTCCCCTGACAGGGGCTGAAGCTTTCTTT	CASSPLTGAEAFF
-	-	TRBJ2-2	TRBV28	TGTGCCAGCAGTCGGGTTCTTTGGGAGCTGTTTTTT	CASSRVLWELFF
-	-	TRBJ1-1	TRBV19	TGTGCCAGTCTCGCTCGGCGCGGTAAAGCTTTCTTT	CASLARRGKAFF
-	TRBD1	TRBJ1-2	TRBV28	TGTGCCAGCAGTTGGGAAGGACAGGGCAGGAGCTACACCTTC	CASSWEGQGRSYTF
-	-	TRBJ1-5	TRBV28	TGTGCCAGCAGGGCAGGGGCGAGGCAGCCCCAGCATTTT	CASRAGARQPQHF
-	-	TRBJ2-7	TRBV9	TGTGCCAGCAGCGTAGCAGGAGGGAACTCCTACGAGCAGTACTTC	CASSVAGGNSYEQYF
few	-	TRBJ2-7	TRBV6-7	TGTGCCAGCAGATCGTCCTACGAGCAGTACTTC	CASRSSYEQYF
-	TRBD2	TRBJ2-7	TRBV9	TGTGCCAGCAGCGTGGGGGGGTCCAGCTCCTACGAGCAGTACTTC	CASSVGGSSSYEQYF
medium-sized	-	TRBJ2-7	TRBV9	TGTGCCAGCAGTGAACAGGGAATGGGCGAGCAGTACTTC	CASSEQGMGEQYF
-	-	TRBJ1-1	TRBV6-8	TGTGCCAGCAGTTATGACACTTTGAACACTGAAGCTTTCTTT	CASSYDTLNTEAFF
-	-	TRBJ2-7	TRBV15	TGTGCCACCAGCAGAGATTTAGGTCAGGGAACCTCCTACGAGCAGTACTTC	CATSRDLGQGTSYEQYF
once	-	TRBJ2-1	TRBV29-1	TGCAGCGTTGAAGGGACAGTCCTTTCCCAGAATGAGCAGTTCTTC	CSVEGTVLSQNEQFF
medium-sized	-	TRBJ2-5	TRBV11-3	TGTGCCAGCAGCCGATCCGCGGGACAGCAAGAGACCCAGTACTTC	CASSRSAGQQETQYF
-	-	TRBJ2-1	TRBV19	TGTGCCAGTAGTATGAGTGCGGACAATGAGCAGTTCTTC	CASSMSADNEQFF
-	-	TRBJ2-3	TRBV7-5	TGTGCCAGCAGCTTAGCATCGGGGGCCGTCACAGATACGCAGTATTTT	CASSLASGAVTDTQYF
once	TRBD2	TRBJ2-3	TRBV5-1	TGCGCCAGCAGCGCCAGGACTAGCGGGAGGGGTTCGGATACGCAGTATTTT	CASSARTSGRGSDTQYF
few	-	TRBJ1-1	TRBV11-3	TGTGCCAGCAGCCCCCGGAGGGGCGCGAGTGGCGCTGAAGCTTTCTTT	CASSPRRGASGAEAFF
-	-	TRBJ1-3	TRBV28	TGTGCCAGCAGGACGGCGACCCCCGTTCGGGGCACCATATATTTT	CASRTATPVRGTIYF
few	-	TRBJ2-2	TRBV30	TGTGCCTGGAGTGGACAGGGAGGCATCGGGGAGCTGTTTTTT	CAWSGQGGIGELFF
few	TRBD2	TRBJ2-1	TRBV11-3	TGTGCCAGCAGCTTAGTGCAACTAGCGGAGACATATGAGCAGTTCTTC	CASSLVQLAETYEQFF
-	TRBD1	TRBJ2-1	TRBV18	TGTGCCAGCTCACTCCGGGACAGCTACAATGAGCAGTTCTTC	CASSLRDSYNEQFF
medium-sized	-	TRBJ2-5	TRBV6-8	TGTGCCAGCAGCCAACCTGGTCGTCGGGGAGAGACCCAGTACTTC	CASSQPGRRGETQYF
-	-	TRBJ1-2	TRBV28	TGTGCCAGCATCCCGGGGAGGCAGATCTATGGCTACACCTTC	CASIPGRQIYGYTF
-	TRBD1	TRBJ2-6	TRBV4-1	TGCGCCAGCAGCAACCAACAGGGGAGCTCTGGGGCCAACGTCCTGACTTTC	CASSNQQGSSGANVLTF
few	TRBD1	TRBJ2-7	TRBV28	TGTGCCAGCAGGAGGGGGCTAGCAGAGTACGAGCAGTACTTC	CASRRGLAEYEQYF
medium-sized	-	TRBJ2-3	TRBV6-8	TGTGCCAGCAGTTGGACAGCAGAAACAGATACGCAGTATTTT	CASSWTAETDTQYF
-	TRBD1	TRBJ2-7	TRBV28	TGTGCCAGCAGACCCGGGACAGGGTTCTACCACGAGCAGTACTTC	CASRPGTGFYHEQYF
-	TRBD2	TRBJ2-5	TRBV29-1	TGCAGCGGACGCGGGGGGAGGGAGACCCAGTACTTC	CSGRGGRETQYF